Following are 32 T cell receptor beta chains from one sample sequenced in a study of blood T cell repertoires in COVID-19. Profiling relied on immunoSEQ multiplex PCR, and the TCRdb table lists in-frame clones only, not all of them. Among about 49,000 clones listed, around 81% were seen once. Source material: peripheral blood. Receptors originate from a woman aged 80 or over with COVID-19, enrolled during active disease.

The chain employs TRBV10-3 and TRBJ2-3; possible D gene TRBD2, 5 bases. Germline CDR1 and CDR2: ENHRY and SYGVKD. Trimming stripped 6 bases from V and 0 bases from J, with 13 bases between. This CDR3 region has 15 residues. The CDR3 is CAIRPSGSSTDTQYF. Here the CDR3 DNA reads TGTGCCATCAGGCCCAGCGGATCTAGCACAGATACGCAGTATTTT.

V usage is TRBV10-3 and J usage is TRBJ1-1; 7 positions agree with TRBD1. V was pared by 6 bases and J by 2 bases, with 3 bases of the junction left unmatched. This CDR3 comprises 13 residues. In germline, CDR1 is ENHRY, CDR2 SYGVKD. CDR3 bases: TGTGCCATCAGAGGACAGGCAAACACTGAAGCTTTCTTT. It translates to CAIRGQANTEAFF.

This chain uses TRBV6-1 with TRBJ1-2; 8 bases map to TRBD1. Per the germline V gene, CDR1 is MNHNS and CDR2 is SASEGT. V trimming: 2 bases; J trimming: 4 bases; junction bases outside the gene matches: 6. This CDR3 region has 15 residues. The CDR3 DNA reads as TGTGCCAGCAGTGAACACCAGGGGGCTTCCTATGGCTACACCTTC. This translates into CASSEHQGASYGYTF.

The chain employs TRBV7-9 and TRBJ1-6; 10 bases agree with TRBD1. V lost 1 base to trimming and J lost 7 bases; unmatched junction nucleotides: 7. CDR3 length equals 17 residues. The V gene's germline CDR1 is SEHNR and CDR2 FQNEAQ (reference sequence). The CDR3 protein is CASSLGGQGTRNSPLHF. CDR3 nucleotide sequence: TGTGCCAGCAGCTTAGGGGGACAGGGGACGCGCAATTCACCCCTCCACTTT.

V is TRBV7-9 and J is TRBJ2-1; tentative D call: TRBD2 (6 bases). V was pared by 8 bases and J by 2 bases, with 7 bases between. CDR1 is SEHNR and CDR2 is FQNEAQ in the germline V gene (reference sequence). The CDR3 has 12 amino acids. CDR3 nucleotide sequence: TGTGCCAGCTCGGGGGCCTACAATGAGCAGTTCTTC. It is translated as CASSGAYNEQFF. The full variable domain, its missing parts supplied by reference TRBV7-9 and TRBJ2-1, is DTGVSQNPRHKITKRGQNVTFRCDPISEHNRLYWYRQTLGQGPEFLTYFQNEAQLEKSRLLSDRFSAERPKGSFSTLEIQRTEQGDSAMYLCASSGAYNEQFFGPGTRLTVL.

The CDR3 bases are TGTGCCAGCAGCCACGGGACAGCTCTAGCCAAAAACATTCAGTACTTC. Encoded protein: CASSHGTALAKNIQYF. The J gene is TRBJ2-4, the V gene TRBV11-2; 7 bases are a match to TRBD1. The V segment lost 5 bases and the J segment 0 bases; nucleotides outside the gene matches: 7. The CDR3 consists of 16 residues. Germline V gene sequence: CDR1 SGHAT, CDR2 FQNNGV.

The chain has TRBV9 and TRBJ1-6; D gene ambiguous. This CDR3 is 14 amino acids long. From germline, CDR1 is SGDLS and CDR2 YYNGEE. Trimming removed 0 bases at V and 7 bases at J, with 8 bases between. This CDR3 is CASSVALQNSPLHF. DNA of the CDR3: TGTGCCAGCAGCGTAGCACTCCAAAATTCACCCCTCCACTTT. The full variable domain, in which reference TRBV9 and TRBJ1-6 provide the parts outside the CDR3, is DSGVTQTPKHLITATGQRVTLRCSPRSGDLSVYWYQQSLDQGLQFLIQYYNGEERAKGNILERFSAQQFPDLHSELNLSSLELGDSALYFCASSVALQNSPLHFGNGTRLTVT.

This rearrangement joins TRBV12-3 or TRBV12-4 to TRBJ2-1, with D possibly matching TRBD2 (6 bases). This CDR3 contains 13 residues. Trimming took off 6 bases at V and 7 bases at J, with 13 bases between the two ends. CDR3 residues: CASRGTSWNEQFF. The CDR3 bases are TGTGCCAGCAGGGGAACTAGCTGGAATGAGCAGTTCTTC.

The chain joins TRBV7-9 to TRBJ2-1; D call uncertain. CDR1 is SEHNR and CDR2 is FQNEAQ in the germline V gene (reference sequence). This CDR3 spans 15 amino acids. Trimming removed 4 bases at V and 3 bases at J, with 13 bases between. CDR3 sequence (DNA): TGTGCCAGCAGCTCCACTGGTCTGGTCTACAATGAGCAGTTCTTC. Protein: CASSSTGLVYNEQFF.

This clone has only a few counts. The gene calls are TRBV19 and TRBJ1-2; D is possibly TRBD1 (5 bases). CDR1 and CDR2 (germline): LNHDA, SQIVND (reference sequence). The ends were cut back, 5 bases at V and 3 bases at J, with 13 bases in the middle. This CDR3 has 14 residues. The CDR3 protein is CASSSTEVHYGYTF. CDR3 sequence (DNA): TGTGCCAGTAGTTCGACAGAGGTACACTATGGCTACACCTTC.

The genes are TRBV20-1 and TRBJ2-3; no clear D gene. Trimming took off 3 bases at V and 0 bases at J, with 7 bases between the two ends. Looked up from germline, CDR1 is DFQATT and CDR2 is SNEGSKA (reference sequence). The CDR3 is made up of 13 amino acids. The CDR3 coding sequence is TGCAGTGCTAGTACACGAAGCACAGATACGCAGTATTTT. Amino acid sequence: CSASTRSTDTQYF.

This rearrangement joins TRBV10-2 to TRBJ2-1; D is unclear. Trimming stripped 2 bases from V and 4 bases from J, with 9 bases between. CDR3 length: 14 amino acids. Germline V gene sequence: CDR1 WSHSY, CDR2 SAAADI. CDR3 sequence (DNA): TGCGCCAGCAGTGAGCCTAGGCCTTACAATGAGCAGTTCTTC. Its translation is CASSEPRPYNEQFF.

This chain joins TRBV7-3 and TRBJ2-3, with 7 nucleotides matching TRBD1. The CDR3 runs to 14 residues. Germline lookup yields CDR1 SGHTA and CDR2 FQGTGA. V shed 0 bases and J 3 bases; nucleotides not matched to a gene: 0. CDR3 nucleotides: TGTGCCAGCAGCTTAACACAGGGGACAGATACGCAGTATTTT. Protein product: CASSLTQGTDTQYF.

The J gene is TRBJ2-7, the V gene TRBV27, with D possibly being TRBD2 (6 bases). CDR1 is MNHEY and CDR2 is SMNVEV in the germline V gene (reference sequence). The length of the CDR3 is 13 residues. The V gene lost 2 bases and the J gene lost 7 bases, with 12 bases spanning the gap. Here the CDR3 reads CASSLAGIGEQYF. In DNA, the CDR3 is TGTGCCAGCAGTTTAGCGGGAATTGGTGAGCAGTACTTC.

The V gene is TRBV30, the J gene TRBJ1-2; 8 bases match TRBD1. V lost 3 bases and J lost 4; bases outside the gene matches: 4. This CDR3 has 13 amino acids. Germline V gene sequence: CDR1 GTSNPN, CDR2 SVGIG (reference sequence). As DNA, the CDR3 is TGTGCCTGGAGGACAGGGGTTTTCTATGGCTACACCTTC. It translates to CAWRTGVFYGYTF.

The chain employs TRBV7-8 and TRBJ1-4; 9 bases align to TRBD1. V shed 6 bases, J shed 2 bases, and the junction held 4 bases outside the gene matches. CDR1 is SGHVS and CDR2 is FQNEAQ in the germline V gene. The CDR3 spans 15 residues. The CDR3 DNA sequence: TGTGCCAGCAGATTCGGACAGGGGACTAATGAAAAACTGTTTTTT. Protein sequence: CASRFGQGTNEKLFF.

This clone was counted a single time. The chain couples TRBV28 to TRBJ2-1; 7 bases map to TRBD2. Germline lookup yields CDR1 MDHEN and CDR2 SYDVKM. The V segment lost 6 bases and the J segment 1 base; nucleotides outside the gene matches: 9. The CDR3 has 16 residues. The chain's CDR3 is CASRSGGRGSYNEQFF. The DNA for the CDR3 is TGTGCCAGCAGGTCCGGCGGGAGAGGTTCCTACAATGAGCAGTTCTTC.

The CDR3 bases are TGTGCCTGGAGTGCTGGACTGGAGCTAAACTATGGCTACACCTTC. This sequence encodes CAWSAGLELNYGYTF. The genes are TRBV30 and TRBJ1-2; D unclear. Germline-derived CDR1 and CDR2 are GTSNPN and SVGIG (reference sequence). Trimming cost V 1 base and J 2 bases, with 14 bases left between them. This CDR3 spans 15 amino acids.

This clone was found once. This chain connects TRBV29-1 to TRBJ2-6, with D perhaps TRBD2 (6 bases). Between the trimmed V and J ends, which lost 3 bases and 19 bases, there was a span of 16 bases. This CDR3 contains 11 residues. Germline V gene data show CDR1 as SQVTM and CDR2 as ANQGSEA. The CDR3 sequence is CSVDWLGSSTF. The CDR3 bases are TGCAGCGTTGATTGGCTCGGGAGTTCAACTTTC.

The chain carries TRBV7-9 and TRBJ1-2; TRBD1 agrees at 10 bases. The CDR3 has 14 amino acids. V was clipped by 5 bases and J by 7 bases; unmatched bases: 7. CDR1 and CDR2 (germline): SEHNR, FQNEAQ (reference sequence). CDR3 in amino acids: CASSPRQGASGYTF. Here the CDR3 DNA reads TGTGCCAGCAGCCCGAGACAGGGGGCAAGTGGCTACACCTTC.

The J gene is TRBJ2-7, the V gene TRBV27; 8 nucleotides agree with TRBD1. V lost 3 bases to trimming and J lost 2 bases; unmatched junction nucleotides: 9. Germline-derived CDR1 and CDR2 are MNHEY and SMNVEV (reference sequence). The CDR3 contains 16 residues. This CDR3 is CASSFLGLGQAYEQYF. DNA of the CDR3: TGTGCCAGCAGTTTTCTAGGTTTGGGACAGGCCTACGAGCAGTACTTC.

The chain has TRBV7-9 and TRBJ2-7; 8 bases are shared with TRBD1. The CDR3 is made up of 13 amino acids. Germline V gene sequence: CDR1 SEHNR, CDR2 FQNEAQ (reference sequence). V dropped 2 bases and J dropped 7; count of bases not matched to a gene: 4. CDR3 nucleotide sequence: TGTGCCAGCAGCTTACAGGGGGCGAGGGAGCAGTACTTC. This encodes CASSLQGAREQYF.

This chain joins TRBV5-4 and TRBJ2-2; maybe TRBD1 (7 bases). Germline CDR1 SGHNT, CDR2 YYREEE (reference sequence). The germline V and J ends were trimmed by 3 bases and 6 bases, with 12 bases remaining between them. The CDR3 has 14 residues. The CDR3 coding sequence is TGTGCCAGCAGCTCTCAGGGGGGAGCCGGGGAGCTGTTTTTT. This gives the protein CASSSQGGAGELFF. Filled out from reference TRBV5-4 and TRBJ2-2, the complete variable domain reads ETGVTQSPTHLIKTRGQQVTLRCSSQSGHNTVSWYQQALGQGPQFIFQYYREEENGRGNFPPRFSGLQFPNYSSELNVNALELDDSALYLCASSSQGGAGELFFGEGSRLTVL.

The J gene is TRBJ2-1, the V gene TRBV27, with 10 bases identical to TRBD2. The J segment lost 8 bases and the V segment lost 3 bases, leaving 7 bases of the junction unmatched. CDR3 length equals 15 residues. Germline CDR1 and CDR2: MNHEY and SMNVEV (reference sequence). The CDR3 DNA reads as TGTGCCAGCAGTTTTAGGCTAGCGGGAGCTGATGAGCAGTTCTTC. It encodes CASSFRLAGADEQFF.

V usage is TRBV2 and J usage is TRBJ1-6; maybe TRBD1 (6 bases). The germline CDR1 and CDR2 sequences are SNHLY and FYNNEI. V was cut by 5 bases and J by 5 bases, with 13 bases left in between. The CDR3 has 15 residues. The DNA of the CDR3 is TGTGCCAGCAGTCTCCGGACAGCCGATAATTCACCCCTCCACTTT. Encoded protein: CASSLRTADNSPLHF.

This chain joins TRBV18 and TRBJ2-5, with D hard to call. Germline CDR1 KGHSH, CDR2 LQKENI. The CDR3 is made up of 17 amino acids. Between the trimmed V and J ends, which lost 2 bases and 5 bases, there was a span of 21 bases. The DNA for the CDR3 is TGTGCCAGCTCACCATCAACTCCGGGTACAAAGAGGGAGACCCAGTACTTC. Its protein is CASSPSTPGTKRETQYF.

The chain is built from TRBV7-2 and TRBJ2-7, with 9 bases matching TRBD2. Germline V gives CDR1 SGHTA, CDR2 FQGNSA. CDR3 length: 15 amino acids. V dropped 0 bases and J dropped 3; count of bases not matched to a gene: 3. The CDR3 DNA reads TGTGCCAGCAGCTTAGCGTTTAGCGGGAGCTACGAGCAGTACTTC. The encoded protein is CASSLAFSGSYEQYF.

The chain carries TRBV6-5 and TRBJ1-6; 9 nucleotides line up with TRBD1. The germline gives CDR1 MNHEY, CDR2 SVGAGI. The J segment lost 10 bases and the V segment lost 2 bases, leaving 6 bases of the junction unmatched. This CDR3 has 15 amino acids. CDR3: CASSYPGQGGSPLHF. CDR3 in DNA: TGTGCCAGCAGTTACCCGGGACAGGGTGGCTCACCCCTCCACTTT.

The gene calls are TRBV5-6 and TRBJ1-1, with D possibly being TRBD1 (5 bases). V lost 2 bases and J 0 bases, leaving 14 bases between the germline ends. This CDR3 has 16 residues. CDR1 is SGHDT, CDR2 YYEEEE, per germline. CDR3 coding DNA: TGTGCCAGCAGCTTCTCCGGGGGGACCATGAACACTGAAGCTTTCTTT. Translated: CASSFSGGTMNTEAFF.

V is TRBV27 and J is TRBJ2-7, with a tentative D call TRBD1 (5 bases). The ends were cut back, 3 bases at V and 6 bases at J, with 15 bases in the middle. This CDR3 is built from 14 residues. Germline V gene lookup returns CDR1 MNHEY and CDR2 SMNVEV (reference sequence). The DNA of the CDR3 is TGTGCCAGCAGTTTCCAGGGTCCGAGCTCCGAGCAGTACTTC. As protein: CASSFQGPSSEQYF.

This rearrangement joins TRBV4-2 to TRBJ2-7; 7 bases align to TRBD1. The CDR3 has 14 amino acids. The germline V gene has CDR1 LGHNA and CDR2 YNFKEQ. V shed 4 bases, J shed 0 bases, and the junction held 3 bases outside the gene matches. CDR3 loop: CASSLTGNSYEQYF. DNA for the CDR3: TGTGCCAGCAGCCTGACAGGGAACTCCTACGAGCAGTACTTC.

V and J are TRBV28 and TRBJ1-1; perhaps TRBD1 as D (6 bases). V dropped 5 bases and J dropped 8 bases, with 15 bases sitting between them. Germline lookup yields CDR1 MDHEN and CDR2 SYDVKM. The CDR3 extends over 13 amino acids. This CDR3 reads CASSVDRRYEAFF. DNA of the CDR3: TGTGCCAGCAGTGTAGACAGGCGTTACGAAGCTTTCTTT.